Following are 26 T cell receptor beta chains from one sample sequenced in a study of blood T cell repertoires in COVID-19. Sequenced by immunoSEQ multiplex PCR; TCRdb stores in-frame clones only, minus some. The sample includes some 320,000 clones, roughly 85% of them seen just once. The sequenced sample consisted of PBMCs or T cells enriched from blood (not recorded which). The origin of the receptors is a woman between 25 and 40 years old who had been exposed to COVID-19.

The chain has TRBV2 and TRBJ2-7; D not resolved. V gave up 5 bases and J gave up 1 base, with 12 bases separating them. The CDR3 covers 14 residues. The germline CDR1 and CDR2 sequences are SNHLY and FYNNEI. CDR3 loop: CASSPRTASYEQYF. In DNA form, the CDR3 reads TGTGCCAGCAGTCCCCGAACAGCATCCTACGAGCAGTACTTC.

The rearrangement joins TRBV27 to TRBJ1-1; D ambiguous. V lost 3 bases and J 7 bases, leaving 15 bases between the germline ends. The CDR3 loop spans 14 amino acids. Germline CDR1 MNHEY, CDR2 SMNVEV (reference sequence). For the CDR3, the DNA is TGTGCCAGCAGTTTGTTTCAGCGCCCAAATGAAGCTTTCTTT. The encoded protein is CASSLFQRPNEAFF.

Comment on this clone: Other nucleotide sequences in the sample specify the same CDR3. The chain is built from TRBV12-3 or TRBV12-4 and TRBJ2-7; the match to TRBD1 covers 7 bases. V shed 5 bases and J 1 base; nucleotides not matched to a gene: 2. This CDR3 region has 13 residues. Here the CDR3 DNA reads TGTGCCAGCAGTAGGGACAGTTCCTACGAGCAGTACTTC. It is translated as CASSRDSSYEQYF.

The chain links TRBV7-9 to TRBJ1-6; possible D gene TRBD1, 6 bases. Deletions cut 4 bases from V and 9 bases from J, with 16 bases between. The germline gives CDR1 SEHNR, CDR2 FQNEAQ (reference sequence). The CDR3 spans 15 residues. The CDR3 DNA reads TGTGCCAGCAGCTCCAGGGGTAGAAGAAGTTCACCCCTCCACTTT. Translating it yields CASSSRGRRSSPLHF.

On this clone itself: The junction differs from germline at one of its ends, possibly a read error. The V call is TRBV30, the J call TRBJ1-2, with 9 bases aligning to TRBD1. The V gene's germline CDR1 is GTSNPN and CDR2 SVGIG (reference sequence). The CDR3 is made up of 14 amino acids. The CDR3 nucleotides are TGTGCCTGGAGTGTACAGGGGGCTAACAATGGCTACACCTTC. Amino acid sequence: CAWSVQGANNGYTF. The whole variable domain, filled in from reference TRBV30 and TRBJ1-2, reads SQTIHQWPATLVQPVGSPLSLECTVEGTSNPNLYWYRQAAGRGLQLLFYSVGIGQISSEVPQNLSASRPQDRQFILSSKKLLLSDSGFYLCAWSVQGANNGYTFGSGTRLTVV.

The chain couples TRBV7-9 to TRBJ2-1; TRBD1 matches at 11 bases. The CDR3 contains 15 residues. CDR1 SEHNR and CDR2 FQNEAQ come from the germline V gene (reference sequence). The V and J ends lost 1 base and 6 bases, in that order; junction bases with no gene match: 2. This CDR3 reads CASSLVGTGGNEQFF. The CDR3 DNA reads TGTGCCAGCAGCTTAGTCGGGACAGGGGGCAATGAGCAGTTCTTC.

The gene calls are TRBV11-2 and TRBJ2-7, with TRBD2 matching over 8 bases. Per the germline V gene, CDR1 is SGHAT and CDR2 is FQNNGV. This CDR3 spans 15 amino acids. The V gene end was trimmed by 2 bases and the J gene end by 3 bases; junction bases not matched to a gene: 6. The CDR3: CASSLRLARDYEQYF. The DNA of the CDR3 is TGTGCCAGCAGCTTAAGACTAGCGAGGGACTACGAGCAGTACTTC. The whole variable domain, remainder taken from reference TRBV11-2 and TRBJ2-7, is EAGVAQSPRYKIIEKRQSVAFWCNPISGHATLYWYQQILGQGPKLLIQFQNNGVVDDSQLPKDRFSAERLKGVDSTLKIQPAKLEDSAVYLCASSLRLARDYEQYFGPGTRLTVT.

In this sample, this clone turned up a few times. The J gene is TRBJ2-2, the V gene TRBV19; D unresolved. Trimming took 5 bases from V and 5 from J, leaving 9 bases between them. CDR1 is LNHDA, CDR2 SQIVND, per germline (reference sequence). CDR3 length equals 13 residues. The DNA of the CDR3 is TGTGCCAGTAGTCCCCCCGAGACCGGGGAGCTGTTTTTT. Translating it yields CASSPPETGELFF.

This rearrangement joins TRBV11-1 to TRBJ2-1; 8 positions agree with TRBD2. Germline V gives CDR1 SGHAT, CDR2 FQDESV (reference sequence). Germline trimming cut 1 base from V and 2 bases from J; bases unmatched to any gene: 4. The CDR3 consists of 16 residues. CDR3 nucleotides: TGTGCCAGCAGCTTAGGGTCCGGGGGGGCCTACAATGAGCAGTTCTTC. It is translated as CASSLGSGGAYNEQFF.

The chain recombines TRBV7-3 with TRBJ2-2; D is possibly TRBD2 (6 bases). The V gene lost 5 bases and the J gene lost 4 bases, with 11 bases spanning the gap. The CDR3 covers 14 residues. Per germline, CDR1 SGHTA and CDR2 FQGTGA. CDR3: CASSPGLLTGELFF. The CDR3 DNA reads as TGTGCCAGCAGCCCGGGACTCCTCACCGGGGAGCTGTTTTTT.

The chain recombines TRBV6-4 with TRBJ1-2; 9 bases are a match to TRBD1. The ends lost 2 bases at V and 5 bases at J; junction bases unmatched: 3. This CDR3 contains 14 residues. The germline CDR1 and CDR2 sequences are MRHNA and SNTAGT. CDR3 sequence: CASSDRGTGYGYTF. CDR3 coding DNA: TGTGCCAGCAGTGACCGGGGGACAGGGTATGGCTACACCTTC.

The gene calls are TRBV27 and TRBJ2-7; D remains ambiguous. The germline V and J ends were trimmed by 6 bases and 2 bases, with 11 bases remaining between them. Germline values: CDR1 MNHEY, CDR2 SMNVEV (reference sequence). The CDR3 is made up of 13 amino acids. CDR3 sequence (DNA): TGTGCCAGCAGGTCAACAGTCCCCTACGAGCAGTACTTC. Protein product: CASRSTVPYEQYF.

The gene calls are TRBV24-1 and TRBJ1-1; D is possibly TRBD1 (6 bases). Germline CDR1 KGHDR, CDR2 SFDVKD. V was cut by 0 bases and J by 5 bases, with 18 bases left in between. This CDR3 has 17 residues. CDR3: CATSDLGKNRVGTEAFF. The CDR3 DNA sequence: TGTGCCACCAGTGATTTGGGAAAAAACAGGGTAGGGACTGAAGCTTTCTTT.

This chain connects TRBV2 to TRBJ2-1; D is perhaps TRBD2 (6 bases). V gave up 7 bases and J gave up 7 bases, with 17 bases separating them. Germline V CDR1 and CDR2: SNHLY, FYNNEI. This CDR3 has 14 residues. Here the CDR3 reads CASTNSGLYNEQFF. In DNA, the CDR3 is TGTGCCAGCACTAATAGCGGACTCTATAATGAGCAGTTCTTC. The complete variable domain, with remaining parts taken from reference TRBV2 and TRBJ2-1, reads EPEVTQTPSHQVTQMGQEVILRCVPISNHLYFYWYRQILGQKVEFLVSFYNNEISEKSEIFDDQFSVERPDGSNFTLKIRSTKLEDSAMYFCASTNSGLYNEQFFGPGTRLTVL.

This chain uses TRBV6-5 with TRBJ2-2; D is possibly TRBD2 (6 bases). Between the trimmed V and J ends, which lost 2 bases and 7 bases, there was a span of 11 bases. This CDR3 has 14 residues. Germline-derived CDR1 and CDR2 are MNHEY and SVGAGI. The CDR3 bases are TGTGCCAGCAGTTACGGCGCGGGGAACGGGGAGCTGTTTTTT. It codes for CASSYGAGNGELFF.

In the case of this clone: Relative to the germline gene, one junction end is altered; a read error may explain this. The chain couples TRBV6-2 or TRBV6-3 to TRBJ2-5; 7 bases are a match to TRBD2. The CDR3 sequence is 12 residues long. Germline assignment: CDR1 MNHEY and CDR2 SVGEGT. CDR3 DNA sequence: TGTGCCACCAGTATCGGGGGGGAGACCCAGTACTTC. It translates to CATSIGGETQYF.

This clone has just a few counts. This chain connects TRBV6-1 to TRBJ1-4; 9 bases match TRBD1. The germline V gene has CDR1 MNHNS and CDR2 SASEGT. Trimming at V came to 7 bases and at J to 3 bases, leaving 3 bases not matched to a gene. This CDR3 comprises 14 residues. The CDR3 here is CASKRDRANEKLFF. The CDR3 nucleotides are TGTGCCAGCAAGCGGGACAGGGCTAATGAAAAACTGTTTTTT.

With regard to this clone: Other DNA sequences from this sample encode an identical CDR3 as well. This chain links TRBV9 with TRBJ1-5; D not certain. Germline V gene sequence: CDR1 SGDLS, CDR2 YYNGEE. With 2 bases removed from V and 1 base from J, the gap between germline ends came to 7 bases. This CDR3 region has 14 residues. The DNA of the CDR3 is TGTGCCAGCAGCGTTTCGGGAAGCAATCAGCCCCAGCATTTT. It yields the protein CASSVSGSNQPQHF.

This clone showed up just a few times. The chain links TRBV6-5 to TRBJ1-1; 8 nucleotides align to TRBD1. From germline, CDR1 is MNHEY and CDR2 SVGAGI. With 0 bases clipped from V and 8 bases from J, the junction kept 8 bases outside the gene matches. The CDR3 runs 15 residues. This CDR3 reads CASSYSSDRVREAFF. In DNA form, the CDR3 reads TGTGCCAGCAGTTACTCGTCGGACAGGGTGAGGGAAGCTTTCTTT.

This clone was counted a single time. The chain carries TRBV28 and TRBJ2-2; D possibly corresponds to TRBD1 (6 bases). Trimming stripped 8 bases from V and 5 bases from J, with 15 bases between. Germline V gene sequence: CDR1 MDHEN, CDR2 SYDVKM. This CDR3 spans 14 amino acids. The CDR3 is CASHPGTPTGELFF. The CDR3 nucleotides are TGTGCCAGCCATCCCGGGACACCAACCGGGGAGCTGTTTTTT.

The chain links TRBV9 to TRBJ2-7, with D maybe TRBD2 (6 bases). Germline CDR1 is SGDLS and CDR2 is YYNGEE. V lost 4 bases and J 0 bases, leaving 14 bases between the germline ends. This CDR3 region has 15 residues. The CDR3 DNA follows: TGTGCCAGCAGCCCGTGGCGGGACTCCTCCTACGAGCAGTACTTC. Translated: CASSPWRDSSYEQYF.

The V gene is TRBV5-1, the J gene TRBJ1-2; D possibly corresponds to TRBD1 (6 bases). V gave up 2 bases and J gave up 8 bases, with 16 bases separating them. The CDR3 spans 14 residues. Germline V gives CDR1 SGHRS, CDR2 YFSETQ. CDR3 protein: CASSLELGGIGYTF. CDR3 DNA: TGCGCCAGCAGCTTAGAGTTAGGGGGAATCGGCTACACCTTC. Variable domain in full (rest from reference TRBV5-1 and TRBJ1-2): KAGVTQTPRYLIKTRGQQVTLSCSPISGHRSVSWYQQTPGQGLQFLFEYFSETQRNKGNFPGRFSGRQFSNSRSEMNVSTLELGDSALYLCASSLELGGIGYTFGSGTRLTVV.

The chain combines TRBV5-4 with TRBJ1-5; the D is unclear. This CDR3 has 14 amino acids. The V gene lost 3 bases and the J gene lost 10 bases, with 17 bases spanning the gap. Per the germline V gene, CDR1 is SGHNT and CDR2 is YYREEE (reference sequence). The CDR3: CASSSVGSVEPQHF. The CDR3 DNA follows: TGTGCCAGCAGCTCAGTCGGGTCGGTAGAACCCCAGCATTTT.

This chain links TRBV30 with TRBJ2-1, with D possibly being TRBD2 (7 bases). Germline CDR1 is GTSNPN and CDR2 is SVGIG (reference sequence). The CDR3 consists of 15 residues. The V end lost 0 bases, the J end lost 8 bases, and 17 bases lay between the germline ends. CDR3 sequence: CAWSVGGGAVHEQFF. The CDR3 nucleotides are TGTGCCTGGAGTGTAGGTGGGGGGGCGGTACATGAGCAGTTCTTC. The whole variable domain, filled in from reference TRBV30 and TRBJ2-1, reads SQTIHQWPATLVQPVGSPLSLECTVEGTSNPNLYWYRQAAGRGLQLLFYSVGIGQISSEVPQNLSASRPQDRQFILSSKKLLLSDSGFYLCAWSVGGGAVHEQFFGPGTRLTVL.

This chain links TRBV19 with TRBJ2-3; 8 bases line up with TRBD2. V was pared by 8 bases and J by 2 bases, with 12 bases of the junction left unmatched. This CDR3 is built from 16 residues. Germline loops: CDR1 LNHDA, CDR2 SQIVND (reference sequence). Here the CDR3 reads CASQQFSGVSTDTQYF. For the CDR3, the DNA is TGTGCCAGTCAGCAGTTTAGCGGGGTTTCCACAGATACGCAGTATTTT.

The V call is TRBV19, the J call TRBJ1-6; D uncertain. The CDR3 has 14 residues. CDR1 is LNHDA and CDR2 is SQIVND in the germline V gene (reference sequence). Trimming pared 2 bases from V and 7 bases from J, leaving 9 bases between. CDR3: CASSIRGQNSPLHF. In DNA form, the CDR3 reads TGTGCCAGTAGTATACGGGGTCAAAATTCACCCCTCCACTTT.